The 6 T cell receptor beta chains below were found in one sample sequenced in a study of cytomegalovirus exposure and HLA in healthy donors. Profiling relied on immunoSEQ multiplex PCR, and the TCRdb table lists in-frame clones only, not all of them. The data show about 140,000 clones, 88% seen once. Source material: PBMCs. The receptors come from a woman between 18 and 29 years old in good health and CMV-seropositive.

The rearrangement joins TRBV18 to TRBJ1-2; TRBD1 matches at 8 bases. This CDR3 spans 14 amino acids. Germline-derived CDR1 and CDR2 are KGHSH and LQKENI. After removal of 0 bases from V and 6 bases from J, the junction contained 3 bases not matched to a gene. In DNA form, the CDR3 reads TGTGCCAGCTCACCACCGACAGGGGTTGATGGCTACACCTTC. Protein product: CASSPPTGVDGYTF. The complete variable domain, with remaining parts taken from reference TRBV18 and TRBJ1-2, reads NAGVMQNPRHLVRRRGQEARLRCSPMKGHSHVYWYRQLPEEGLKFMVYLQKENIIDESGMPKERFSAEFPKEGPSILRIQQVVRGDSAAYFCASSPPTGVDGYTFGSGTRLTVV.

The rearrangement links TRBV27 to TRBJ2-7; the match to TRBD1 covers 8 bases. V lost 5 bases, J lost 3 bases, and 6 bases stayed unmatched. In germline, CDR1 is MNHEY, CDR2 SMNVEV (reference sequence). CDR3 size: 14 residues. The CDR3, as DNA: TGTGCCAGCAGTCAAGGACAGGGAATCTACGAGCAGTACTTC. Encoded protein: CASSQGQGIYEQYF.

This clone appeared once. The genes are TRBV7-6 and TRBJ2-5; D gene ambiguous. CDR1 is SGHVS and CDR2 is FNYEAQ in the germline V gene. This CDR3 has 14 residues. V was pared by 4 bases and J by 4 bases, with 13 bases between. For the CDR3, the DNA is TGTGCCAGCAGCTCCGGCGGCTATACAGAGACCCAGTACTTC. Translation: CASSSGGYTETQYF.

This chain links TRBV19 with TRBJ1-2; D remains unclear. Trimming cost V 5 bases and J 5 bases, with 12 bases left between them. CDR1 and CDR2 from the germline V gene are LNHDA and SQIVND (reference sequence). The CDR3 length is 13 residues. The CDR3 bases are TGTGCCAGTAGTTCCGGGATCAAATATGGCTACACCTTC. Encoded protein: CASSSGIKYGYTF.

This clone occurred a few times. This chain links TRBV2 with TRBJ1-2; 8 positions agree with TRBD1. Per the germline V gene, CDR1 is SNHLY and CDR2 is FYNNEI. The CDR3 extends over 14 amino acids. V shed 7 bases, J shed 8 bases, and the junction held 12 bases outside the gene matches. The CDR3 DNA is TGTGCCAGCACTGGGGCTGGACAGGGTCGAGGCTACACCTTC. The encoded protein is CASTGAGQGRGYTF.

This chain uses TRBV6-5 with TRBJ1-2; 8 bases map to TRBD1. Trimming cost V 6 bases and J 8 bases; bases outside gene matches: 11. The germline V gene encodes CDR1 MNHEY and CDR2 SVGAGI. The CDR3 is made up of 14 amino acids. Written as DNA, the CDR3 is TGTGCCAGCAGGGGACGGCAGGGGGCGCGGGGCTACACCTTC. Translated: CASRGRQGARGYTF.